The clone carrying this T cell receptor (beta chain) appeared a few times. Its specificity is unknown. CDR3 length: 17 residues. Germline V gene sequence: CDR1 SEHNR, CDR2 FQNEAQ (reference sequence). Trimming took 4 bases from V and 0 from J; bases not matched to a gene: 5. The data stem from a study of T cells after yellow fever vaccination. As for the study in general: Fractions of limited cellularity were prepared by means of SMART-Seq v4 Ultra Low Input.

Study outcomes and limitations: At around 96% for CD4 and around 91% for CD8, most primary-vaccination clones showed up again after the booster.

TCRdb independently ran MiXCR on the 5' RACE reads; one entry per CDR3 protein. Of around 500,000 distinct CDR3 sequences listed, roughly 22% are singletons. The sequence came from a young man who received the YFV17D yellow fever vaccine. The sample in question was PBMCs, obtained roughly 20 days after the first yellow fever vaccination. This chain links TRBV7-9 with TRBJ2-6; 8 bases line up with TRBD1. The CDR3 bases are TGTGCCAGCAGCTCCGGGACAGGAAGCTCTGGGGCCAACGTCCTGACTTTC. Protein: CASSSGTGSSGANVLTF.